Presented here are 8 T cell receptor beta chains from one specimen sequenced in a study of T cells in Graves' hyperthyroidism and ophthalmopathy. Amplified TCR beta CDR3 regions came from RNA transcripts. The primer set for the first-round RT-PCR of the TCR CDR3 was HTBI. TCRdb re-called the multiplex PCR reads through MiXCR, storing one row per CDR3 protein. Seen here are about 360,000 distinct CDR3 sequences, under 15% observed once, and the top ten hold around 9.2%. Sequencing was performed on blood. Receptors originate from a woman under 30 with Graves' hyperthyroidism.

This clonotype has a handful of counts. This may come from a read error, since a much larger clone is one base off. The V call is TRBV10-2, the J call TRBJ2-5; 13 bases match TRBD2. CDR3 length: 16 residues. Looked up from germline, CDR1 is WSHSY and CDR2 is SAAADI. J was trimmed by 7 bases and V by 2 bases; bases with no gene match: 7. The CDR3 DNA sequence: TGCGCCAGCAGTGAGCGGGGACTAGCGGGAAGGGGGACCCAGTACTTC. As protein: CASSERGLAGRGTQYF.

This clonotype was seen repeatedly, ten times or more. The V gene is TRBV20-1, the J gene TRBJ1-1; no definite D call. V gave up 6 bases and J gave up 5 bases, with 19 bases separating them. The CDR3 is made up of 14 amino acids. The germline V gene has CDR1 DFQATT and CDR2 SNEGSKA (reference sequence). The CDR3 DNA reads TGCAGTGCCCCTTCGAGGGCCGCGGGAACTGAAGCTTTCTTT. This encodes CSAPSRAAGTEAFF.

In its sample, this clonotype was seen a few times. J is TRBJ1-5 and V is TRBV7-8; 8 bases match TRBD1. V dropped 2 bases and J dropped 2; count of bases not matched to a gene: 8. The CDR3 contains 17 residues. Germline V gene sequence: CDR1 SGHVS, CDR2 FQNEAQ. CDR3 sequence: CASSLSGQGQGNQPQHF. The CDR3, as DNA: TGTGCCAGCAGCTTAAGTGGACAGGGACAGGGCAATCAGCCCCAGCATTTT.

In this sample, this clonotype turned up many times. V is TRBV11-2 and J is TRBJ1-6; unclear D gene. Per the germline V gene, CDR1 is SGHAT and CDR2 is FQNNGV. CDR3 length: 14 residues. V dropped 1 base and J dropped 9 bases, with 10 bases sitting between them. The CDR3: CASSLGPLGSPLHF. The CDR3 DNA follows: TGTGCCAGCAGCTTAGGACCCCTAGGTTCACCCCTCCACTTT.

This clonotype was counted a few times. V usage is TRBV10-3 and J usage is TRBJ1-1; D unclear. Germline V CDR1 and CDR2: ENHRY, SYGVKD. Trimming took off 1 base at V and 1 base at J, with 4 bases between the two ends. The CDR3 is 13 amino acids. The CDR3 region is CAISELGNTEAFF. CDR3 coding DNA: TGTGCCATCAGTGAGTTGGGGAACACTGAAGCTTTCTTT.

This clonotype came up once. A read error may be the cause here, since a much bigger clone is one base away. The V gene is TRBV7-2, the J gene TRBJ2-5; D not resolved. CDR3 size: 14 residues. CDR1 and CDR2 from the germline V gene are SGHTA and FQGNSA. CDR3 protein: CVSRKGQTQETQYF. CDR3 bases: TGTGTCAGCAGAAAAGGGCAGACTCAAGAGACCCAGTACTTC.

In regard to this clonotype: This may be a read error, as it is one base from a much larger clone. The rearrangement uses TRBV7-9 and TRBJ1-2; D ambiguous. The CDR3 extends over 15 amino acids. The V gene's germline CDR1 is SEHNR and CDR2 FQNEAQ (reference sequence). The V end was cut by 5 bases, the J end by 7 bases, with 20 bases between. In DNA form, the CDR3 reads TGTGCCAGCAGCCCCTCTGCGGGGAGAGTGGGTGGCTACACCTTC. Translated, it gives CASSPSAGRVGGYTF.

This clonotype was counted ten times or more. The CDR3 sequence is CATSGVGTNYNEQFF. CDR3 nucleotides: TGTGCCACCAGTGGTGTCGGGACTAACTACAATGAGCAGTTCTTC. V gene TRBV24-1 combines with J gene TRBJ2-1; the match to TRBD2 covers 7 bases. The CDR3 extends over 15 amino acids. The germline V gene encodes CDR1 KGHDR and CDR2 SFDVKD. Trimming took 5 bases from V and 3 from J; bases not matched to a gene: 6.